The 19 T cell receptor beta chains listed next were all sequenced from one sample in a study of blood T cell repertoires in COVID-19. This table comes from immunoSEQ multiplex PCR, and its TCRdb copy is limited to in-frame clones, with some not included. The profile shows tens of thousands of clones, 88% of them singletons. The specimen was peripheral blood. The receptors were gathered from a woman of 80 years or more with active or convalescent COVID-19.

The rearrangement uses TRBV7-8 and TRBJ1-1; TRBD1 agrees at 10 bases. This CDR3 is 15 amino acids long. Unmatched junction bases numbered 4, after V lost 5 bases and J lost 1 base. Germline V gene lookup returns CDR1 SGHVS and CDR2 FQNEAQ. CDR3 DNA: TGTGCCAGCAGCCGGGACAGGGGTGAGAACACTGAAGCTTTCTTT. Translated: CASSRDRGENTEAFF.

This chain joins TRBV9 and TRBJ1-3; D gene uncertain. The length of the CDR3 is 15 residues. Germline assignment: CDR1 SGDLS and CDR2 YYNGEE. V was clipped by 0 bases and J by 4 bases, with 11 bases between them. DNA of the CDR3: TGTGCCAGCAGCGTAGTCCCCAATCCCGGAAACACCATATATTTT. It encodes CASSVVPNPGNTIYF. The variable domain in full, with the rest retrieved from reference TRBV9 and TRBJ1-3, is DSGVTQTPKHLITATGQRVTLRCSPRSGDLSVYWYQQSLDQGLQFLIQYYNGEERAKGNILERFSAQQFPDLHSELNLSSLELGDSALYFCASSVVPNPGNTIYFGEGSWLTVV.

The V call is TRBV10-2, the J call TRBJ2-6; 8 positions match TRBD1. CDR3 size: 17 residues. The V gene's germline CDR1 is WSHSY and CDR2 SAAADI. Trimming at V came to 6 bases and at J to 1 base, leaving 8 bases not matched to a gene. CDR3 sequence: CASSRTGKLSGANVLTF. Here the CDR3 DNA reads TGCGCCAGCAGCCGGACAGGGAAGTTGTCTGGGGCCAACGTCCTGACTTTC.

The chain has TRBV27 and TRBJ2-2; a weak D match, TRBD1 (7 bases). CDR1 and CDR2 from the germline V gene are MNHEY and SMNVEV (reference sequence). This CDR3 is built from 17 residues. V lost 2 bases, J lost 3 bases, and 16 bases lay in between. The CDR3 loop is CASSLPRGGGYTGELFF. The CDR3 coding sequence is TGTGCCAGCAGTTTACCCCGAGGAGGGGGCTACACCGGGGAGCTGTTTTTT.

The chain uses TRBV28 and TRBJ1-2; D not resolved. V lost 5 bases and J 5 bases, leaving 9 bases between the germline ends. The germline V gene has CDR1 MDHEN and CDR2 SYDVKM. The CDR3 has 12 amino acids. CDR3 amino acids: CASSTGVYGYTF. DNA for the CDR3: TGTGCCAGCAGTACGGGAGTTTATGGCTACACCTTC.

The chain combines TRBV5-1 with TRBJ1-2; 12 nucleotides align to TRBD1. CDR3 size: 15 residues. V gave up 4 bases and J gave up 4 bases; unmatched junction bases: 5. The germline V gene encodes CDR1 SGHRS and CDR2 YFSETQ. CDR3 loop: CASSHGTGGGYGYTF. The DNA for the CDR3 is TGCGCCAGCAGCCATGGGACAGGGGGCGGCTATGGCTACACCTTC.

This sequence joins TRBV9 and TRBJ2-7; 11 bases fit TRBD2. CDR1 is SGDLS, CDR2 YYNGEE, per germline. With V trimmed by 5 bases and J by 7 bases, 11 bases remained unmatched. The CDR3 contains 15 residues. As DNA, the CDR3 is TGTGCCAGCAGTGGCAAAGGACTAGCGGGTGAAGAGCAGTACTTC. Protein: CASSGKGLAGEEQYF.

The J gene is TRBJ2-5, the V gene TRBV18; D perhaps matches TRBD2 (6 bases). CDR1 is KGHSH and CDR2 is LQKENI in the germline V gene. This CDR3 spans 16 amino acids. The V and J ends lost 0 bases and 2 bases respectively, with 13 bases between them. The DNA of the CDR3 is TGTGCCAGCTCACCACCGTCAGGAGGGTTACAAGAGACCCAGTACTTC. It is translated as CASSPPSGGLQETQYF.

The V gene is TRBV20-1, the J gene TRBJ2-4, with D hard to call. V lost 6 bases, J lost 9 bases, and 12 bases lay in between. The germline CDR1 and CDR2 sequences are DFQATT and SNEGSKA (reference sequence). This CDR3 has 11 residues. The CDR3 region is CSATLRGIQYF. The CDR3 DNA sequence: TGCAGTGCAACCTTAAGAGGCATTCAGTACTTC.

This chain links TRBV11-3 with TRBJ1-5, with D uncertain. Trimming shortened V by 1 base and J by 2 bases, and 6 bases separated the two germline ends. The CDR3 is 14 residues long. The germline V gene encodes CDR1 SGHNT and CDR2 YENEEA. This CDR3 is CASSLAGGNQPQHF. CDR3 in DNA: TGTGCCAGCAGCTTAGCCGGGGGCAATCAGCCCCAGCATTTT.

V gene TRBV4-1 combines with J gene TRBJ1-2; the D gene is possibly TRBD1 (5 bases). This CDR3 region has 14 residues. V was trimmed by 2 bases and J by 3 bases, leaving 10 bases between them. Germline CDR1 and CDR2: MGHRA and YSYEKL. CDR3 loop: CASSQFQGYYGYTF. For the CDR3, the DNA is TGCGCCAGCAGCCAATTTCAGGGTTACTATGGCTACACCTTC.

The rearrangement uses TRBV11-3 and TRBJ1-4; the match to TRBD1 covers 7 bases. Losses at the gene ends were 1 base for V and 5 bases for J; bases not matched to a gene: 1. CDR1 and CDR2 (germline): SGHNT, YENEEA. The CDR3 spans 14 residues. For the CDR3, the DNA is TGTGCCAGCAGCTTAGGGACAGGAAATGAAAAACTGTTTTTT. Protein sequence: CASSLGTGNEKLFF.

The rearrangement links TRBV2 to TRBJ2-1; TRBD2 matches at 10 bases. The CDR3 is made up of 18 amino acids. V shed 0 bases and J 0 bases; nucleotides not matched to a gene: 5. The germline CDR1 and CDR2 sequences are SNHLY and FYNNEI. CDR3 in amino acids: CASSEALSGRSSYNEQFF. The CDR3 region has the DNA TGTGCCAGCAGTGAAGCGCTTAGCGGGAGGAGCTCCTACAATGAGCAGTTCTTC.

The V call is TRBV27, the J call TRBJ2-7; 14 bases are a match to TRBD2. The CDR3 is 13 residues long. CDR1 MNHEY and CDR2 SMNVEV come from the germline V gene (reference sequence). With V trimmed by 9 bases and J by 4 bases, 2 bases remained unmatched. The CDR3 DNA is TGTGCCAGTCGGACTAGCGGGGGGTACGAGCAGTACTTC. This encodes CASRTSGGYEQYF.

The CDR3 is CSASKGAGNQPQHF. In DNA form, the CDR3 reads TGCAGTGCTAGTAAGGGGGCGGGCAATCAGCCCCAGCATTTT. The V gene is TRBV20-1, the J gene TRBJ1-5; 7 bases align to TRBD1. This CDR3 is built from 14 residues. Looked up from germline, CDR1 is DFQATT and CDR2 is SNEGSKA (reference sequence). The junction had 4 bases not matched to a gene; V was cut back by 3 bases and J by 2 bases.

The genes are TRBV5-1 and TRBJ2-3, with a possible D match to TRBD2 (5 bases). Germline V CDR1 and CDR2: SGHRS, YFSETQ. The CDR3 length is 15 residues. The germline V and J ends were trimmed by 0 bases and 3 bases, with 11 bases remaining between them. The CDR3 bases are TGCGCCAGCAGCTTGGTACTTCGAGGGACAGATACGCAGTATTTT. Its translation: CASSLVLRGTDTQYF.

This chain connects TRBV14 to TRBJ1-4; no definite D call. This CDR3 region has 16 residues. Germline CDR1 and CDR2: SGHDN and FVKESK. V lost 1 base to trimming and J lost 6 bases, with 15 bases between them. CDR3 nucleotide sequence: TGTGCCAGCAGCCAAGCGTGGGCAAGGTCTGATGAAAAACTGTTTTTT. Protein: CASSQAWARSDEKLFF. The entire variable domain, with the rest obtained from reference TRBV14 and TRBJ1-4, is as follows: EAGVTQFPSHSVIEKGQTVTLRCDPISGHDNLYWYRRVMGKEIKFLLHFVKESKQDESGMPNNRFLAERTGGTYSTLKVQPAELEDSGVYFCASSQAWARSDEKLFFGSGTQLSVL.

This sequence joins TRBV2 and TRBJ1-2; D ambiguous. Germline assignment: CDR1 SNHLY and CDR2 FYNNEI. The CDR3 contains 10 residues. Between the trimmed V and J ends, which lost 6 bases and 6 bases, there was a span of 5 bases. This CDR3 reads CASREDGYTF. The CDR3, as DNA: TGTGCCAGCAGAGAGGATGGCTACACCTTC.

The chain uses TRBV4-2 and TRBJ2-2; 7 bases agree with TRBD2. V was pared by 1 base and J by 1 base, with 9 bases of the junction left unmatched. The CDR3 has 18 amino acids. The germline CDR1 and CDR2 sequences are LGHNA and YNFKEQ. The DNA of the CDR3 is TGTGCCAGCAGCCAAGGTGCCAGCGGGACCATGAACACCGGGGAGCTGTTTTTT. Amino acids: CASSQGASGTMNTGELFF.